This section outlines one T cell receptor beta chain sequence together with its context. This specimen belongs to a study of control samples from healthy donors and cancer patients. Generated by immunoSEQ multiplex PCR, the TCRdb table keeps only in-frame clones and is missing some. Among approximately 30,000 clones listed, less than 95% were seen once. The clonotype was recovered from a man aged 60 to 75 in good health. Sequencing used blood.

CDR3 protein: CASSVGAGELFF. CDR3 DNA sequence: TGTGCCAGTAGTGTTGGAGCCGGGGAGCTGTTTTTT. The genes are TRBV19 and TRBJ2-2; D gene unclear. Germline CDR1 is LNHDA and CDR2 is SQIVND (reference sequence). Trimming shortened V by 5 bases and J by 6 bases, and 7 bases separated the two germline ends. The CDR3 length is 12 residues. The full variable domain, rest sourced from reference TRBV19 and TRBJ2-2, is DGGITQSPKYLFRKEGQNVTLSCEQNLNHDAMYWYRQDPGQGLRLIYYSQIVNDFQKGDIAEGYSVSREKKESFPLTVTSAQKNPTAFYLCASSVGAGELFFGEGSRLTVL.